This record concerns one TCR beta chain sequence. The antigen remains undetermined. This specimen comes from a study of cytotoxic CD8 clonotypes in ibrutinib-treated CLL. Turning to the study itself: Researchers reported over 9 relapsed/refractory and under 16 treatment-naive patients, some 18 of them IGHV unmutated.

General study points: At baseline, clonality was higher than in age-matched healthy donors and correlated with CD8+ counts. Among the clonotypes, public ones were uncommon and contracted or held stable on treatment.

The sequencing depth, 1 in 200,000 to 1 in 1 million T cells, was the target. Generated by immunoSEQ multiplex PCR, the TCRdb table keeps only in-frame clones and is missing some. Of more than 200,000 clones in the sample, 70% were seen once. CDR1 and CDR2 from the germline V gene are SGHDT and YYEEEE. The V end was cut by 2 bases, the J end by 4 bases, with 10 bases between. The CDR3 is made up of 13 amino acids. The source of this sequence is a human donor with chronic lymphocytic leukemia. This rearrangement joins TRBV5-6 to TRBJ2-7, with D unresolved. This sample comprised PBMCs, obtained after 12 months of ibrutinib treatment. The CDR3 DNA sequence: TGTGCCAGCAGCTTAAGGCTACCTTACGAGCAGTACTTC. This codes for CASSLRLPYEQYF. Complete variable domain (other parts from reference TRBV5-6 and TRBJ2-7): DAGVTQSPTHLIKTRGQQVTLRCSPKSGHDTVSWYQQALGQGPQFIFQYYEEEERQRGNFPDRFSGHQFPNYSSELNVNALLLGDSALYLCASSLRLPYEQYFGPGTRLTVT.